This TCR beta chain was identified in a study of blood T cell repertoires in COVID-19. On the study more broadly: Whether acute or convalescent, the COVID-19 samples came from the United States, Italy and Spain. Nucleic acid was either cDNA or gDNA, and it came from T cells, B-cell-depleted T cells, or PBMCs.

There are a few counts of this clone. Measured with immunoSEQ multiplex PCR; TCRdb has only the in-frame clones, and not every one. The data show fewer than 250,000 clones, with around 91% seen just once and over 12% held by the top ten. Grouping used clinical history reported by participants in a survey and questionnaire. V dropped 5 bases and J dropped 0; count of bases not matched to a gene: 11. The CDR3 totals 19 residues. Germline loops: CDR1 SGHTA, CDR2 FQGTGA. This TCR came from a man younger than 45 who had been exposed to COVID-19. Sequencing was carried out using PBMCs or T cells enriched from blood (not recorded which). The gene calls are TRBV7-3 and TRBJ2-3; 13 positions agree with TRBD2. The CDR3 reads CASSPLGTSGDKSTDTQYF. CDR3 coding DNA: TGTGCCAGCAGCCCCCTAGGGACTAGCGGGGACAAAAGCACAGATACGCAGTATTTT.